What follows are 3 T cell receptor beta chains derived from one specimen sequenced in a study of CD8 T cells in Susac syndrome. RNA in amounts of about 0.5 to 1 ug was reverse transcribed with random hexamers. One entry per CDR3 protein results from TCRdb running MiXCR on the immunoSEQ multiplex PCR reads. The sample yields tens of thousands of distinct CDR3 sequences, about 95% seen once. Material: CD8+ T cells from PBMCs. Every receptor here comes from a human donor with multiple sclerosis.

The J gene is TRBJ2-1, the V gene TRBV12-3 or TRBV12-4; unclear D gene. The CDR3 is made up of 10 amino acids. V lost 8 bases and J lost 8, with 7 bases in between. This chain's CDR3 is CASRMDEQFF. CDR3 nucleotides: TGTGCCAGCCGAATGGATGAGCAGTTCTTC.

The genes are TRBV13 and TRBJ2-7; D gene ambiguous. The V end was cut by 0 bases, the J end by 9 bases, with 18 bases between. This CDR3 region has 15 residues. The germline CDR1 and CDR2 sequences are PRHDT and FYEKMQ (reference sequence). CDR3 in amino acids: CASSLGTAEGSGQYF. The CDR3 DNA is TGTGCCAGCAGCTTAGGGACGGCTGAAGGATCGGGGCAGTACTTC. The full variable domain, its missing parts supplied by reference TRBV13 and TRBJ2-7, is AAGVIQSPRHLIKEKRETATLKCYPIPRHDTVYWYQQGPGQDPQFLISFYEKMQSDKGSIPDRFSAQQFSDYHSELNMSSLELGDSALYFCASSLGTAEGSGQYFGPGTRLTVT.

The J gene is TRBJ1-5, the V gene TRBV6-2 or TRBV6-3, with D unclear. CDR3 length: 17 residues. Germline CDR1 reads MNHEY; CDR2 reads SVGEGT. V was shortened by 1 base and J by 5 bases, with 18 bases between the two germline ends. Written as DNA, the CDR3 is TGTGCCAGCAGTTACTATAGGACGGCAGGCGTCTATCAGCCCCAGCATTTT. Its translation is CASSYYRTAGVYQPQHF.